The 17 T cell receptor beta chains below all came from one sample that was sequenced in a study of early T cells in non-severe SARS-CoV-2 infection. TCRdb reprocessed the 5' RACE reads with MiXCR, giving one entry per CDR3 protein. The sample carries about 42,000 distinct CDR3 sequences, 5% to 6.5% recorded once. The sample was whole blood, taken at baseline. These receptors came from an adult who was a healthcare worker with PCR-confirmed SARS-CoV-2 infection or an uninfected control (not recorded which).

This clonotype was seen a few times. The V gene is TRBV12-3 or TRBV12-4, the J gene TRBJ1-1, with 7 bases fitting TRBD1. The CDR3 has 16 amino acids. V lost 4 bases and J lost 3; bases outside the gene matches: 11. Here the CDR3 DNA reads TGTGCCAGCAGTTACGGCAGGGGGTCCCTTCACACTGAAGCTTTCTTT. It is translated as CASSYGRGSLHTEAFF.

This clonotype was found many times. This chain links TRBV6-1 with TRBJ2-1; D ambiguous. This CDR3 has 12 residues. Trimming took off 7 bases at V and 4 bases at J, with 8 bases between the two ends. Germline-derived CDR1 and CDR2 are MNHNS and SASEGT. DNA for the CDR3: TGTGCCAGCAATGCCCCTTACAATGAGCAGTTCTTC. This sequence encodes CASNAPYNEQFF.

This clonotype has only a few counts. The V gene is TRBV27, the J gene TRBJ1-4; D is perhaps TRBD1 (5 bases). This CDR3 comprises 17 residues. Germline lookup yields CDR1 MNHEY and CDR2 SMNVEV (reference sequence). The V end was cut by 3 bases, the J end by 6 bases, with 20 bases between. The CDR3: CASSFLPPGRKDEKLFF. The DNA for the CDR3 is TGTGCCAGCAGTTTCCTCCCGCCAGGGCGAAAGGATGAAAAACTGTTTTTT.

This clonotype was seen only a few times. Because it lacks the conserved phenylalanine or tryptophan at the end, this CDR3 is likely a read error. The limits of the CDR3 on the DNA are not certain, so only TCRdb's listed CDR3 is given. The chain couples TRBV28 to TRBJ2-7; the DNA was not compared with TRBD1, the D call given in the table. In germline, CDR1 is MDHEN, CDR2 SYDVKM. Including both end residues, the CDR3 is 12 amino acids long. CDR3 in amino acids: CASRSLSRGHNS.

This sequence joins TRBV7-2 and TRBJ2-7; D is unresolved. The CDR3 length is 14 residues. CDR1 and CDR2 (germline): SGHTA, FQGNSA. Trimming left V 1 base short and J 2 bases short, with 9 bases between. The CDR3 loop is CASSLDPVPYEQYF. CDR3 sequence (DNA): TGTGCCAGCAGCTTAGATCCAGTACCCTACGAGCAGTACTTC.

The rearrangement uses TRBV28 and TRBJ2-7, with a weak D call TRBD1 (5 bases). From germline, CDR1 is MDHEN and CDR2 SYDVKM. The CDR3 is 12 amino acids. V lost 8 bases and J lost 2, with 10 bases in between. The CDR3 DNA reads as TGTGCCAGCCGGACACCAACCTACGAGCAGTACTTC. Protein: CASRTPTYEQYF.

This clonotype turned up a few times. This sequence joins TRBV29-1 and TRBJ2-1; possibly TRBD1 for D (5 bases). The V gene lost 2 bases and the J gene lost 4 bases, with 9 bases spanning the gap. This CDR3 comprises 13 residues. Germline-derived CDR1 and CDR2 are SQVTM and ANQGSEA. In nucleotides, the CDR3 is TGCAGCGTTGAACGACAGAGTTACAATGAGCAGTTCTTC. Residues: CSVERQSYNEQFF.

This clonotype was picked up many times. V gene TRBV29-1 combines with J gene TRBJ1-2; D is uncertain. The CDR3 is made up of 11 amino acids. Trimming took 7 bases from V and 3 from J, leaving 9 bases between them. Germline CDR1 SQVTM, CDR2 ANQGSEA. Here the CDR3 reads CSASTYYGYTF. CDR3 bases: TGCAGCGCCTCGACCTACTATGGCTACACCTTC.

The rearrangement uses TRBV7-6 and TRBJ2-5; TRBD1 matches at 7 bases. Germline loops: CDR1 SGHVS, CDR2 FNYEAQ. Trimming at V came to 6 bases and at J to 5 bases, leaving 6 bases not matched to a gene. The CDR3 length is 13 residues. The CDR3 loop reads CASRDARGETQYF. For the CDR3, the DNA is TGTGCCAGCAGGGACGCCAGGGGGGAGACCCAGTACTTC. The full variable domain, in which reference TRBV7-6 and TRBJ2-5 provide the parts outside the CDR3, is GAGVSQSPRYKVTKRGQDVALRCDPISGHVSLYWYRQALGQGPEFLTYFNYEAQQDKSGLPNDRFSAERPEGSISTLTIQRTEQRDSAMYRCASRDARGETQYFGPGTRLLVL.

This clonotype was observed at least ten times. This chain links TRBV6-1 with TRBJ2-5, with 7 bases identical to TRBD1. Trimming took 6 bases from V and 1 from J; bases not matched to a gene: 5. This CDR3 contains 14 residues. The germline CDR1 and CDR2 sequences are MNHNS and SASEGT. The CDR3 DNA sequence: TGTGCCAGCAGAGCCGGGACAGCCCAAGAGACCCAGTACTTC. Protein sequence: CASRAGTAQETQYF.

This clonotype was counted many times. The chain is built from TRBV20-1 and TRBJ1-5; D uncertain. V gave up 0 bases and J gave up 4 bases, with 16 bases separating them. This CDR3 spans 16 amino acids. Germline V CDR1 and CDR2: DFQATT, SNEGSKA (reference sequence). CDR3 nucleotide sequence: TGCAGTGCTAGAGATGGACTAACCCTGGGAAATCAGCCCCAGCATTTT. Its translation is CSARDGLTLGNQPQHF.

This clonotype was recorded many times. The gene calls are TRBV5-4 and TRBJ1-2; D not certain. Germline loops: CDR1 SGHNT, CDR2 YYREEE (reference sequence). The CDR3 loop spans 14 amino acids. Trimming pared 0 bases from V and 4 bases from J, leaving 10 bases between. CDR3 amino acids: CASSLGLEGYGYTF. The CDR3 nucleotides are TGTGCCAGCAGCTTGGGCTTGGAGGGCTATGGCTACACCTTC.

This clonotype was observed many times. V and J are TRBV2 and TRBJ2-7; no clear D. Germline lookup yields CDR1 SNHLY and CDR2 FYNNEI. V lost 3 bases and J lost 5, with 8 bases in between. CDR3 length equals 12 residues. The CDR3 sequence is CASSDWVHEQYF. CDR3 nucleotide sequence: TGTGCCAGCAGTGATTGGGTCCACGAGCAGTACTTC.

This clonotype was observed a handful of times. The chain uses TRBV3-1 and TRBJ1-4; D unclear. Trimming stripped 3 bases from V and 0 bases from J, with 8 bases between. CDR1 and CDR2 (germline): LGHDT, YNNKEL (reference sequence). This CDR3 contains 15 residues. DNA for the CDR3: TGTGCCAGCAGCCAGACCGCTGCAACTAATGAAAAACTGTTTTTT. The encoded protein is CASSQTAATNEKLFF.

Remarks on this clonotype: A much more abundant neighbour one base away suggests this may be a read error. The chain is built from TRBV11-1 and TRBJ2-1; TRBD2 is a possible D gene (5 bases). Germline V gene lookup returns CDR1 SGHAT and CDR2 FQDESV (reference sequence). CDR3 length: 13 amino acids. CDR3 region: CASSFPGYNVQFF. The CDR3 nucleotides are TGTGCCAGCAGCTTTCCGGGGTACAATGTGCAGTTCTTC.

This clonotype was recorded at least ten times. The rearrangement uses TRBV13 and TRBJ1-2; D is undetermined. CDR3 length equals 17 residues. Germline V CDR1 and CDR2: PRHDT, FYEKMQ (reference sequence). V was cut by 1 base and J by 0 bases, with 15 bases left in between. CDR3 protein: CASSLDTTVSTNYGYTF. The CDR3 region has the DNA TGTGCCAGCAGCTTAGATACGACGGTCAGTACTAACTATGGCTACACCTTC.

This clonotype was picked up many times. The chain is built from TRBV7-2 and TRBJ1-2, with a weak D call TRBD1 (6 bases). V gave up 1 base and J gave up 5 bases, with 11 bases separating them. The CDR3 consists of 14 residues. CDR1 and CDR2 from the germline V gene are SGHTA and FQGNSA. Here the CDR3 DNA reads TGTGCCAGCAGCTTAGTAACAGGGAATTATGGCTACACCTTC. Protein: CASSLVTGNYGYTF.